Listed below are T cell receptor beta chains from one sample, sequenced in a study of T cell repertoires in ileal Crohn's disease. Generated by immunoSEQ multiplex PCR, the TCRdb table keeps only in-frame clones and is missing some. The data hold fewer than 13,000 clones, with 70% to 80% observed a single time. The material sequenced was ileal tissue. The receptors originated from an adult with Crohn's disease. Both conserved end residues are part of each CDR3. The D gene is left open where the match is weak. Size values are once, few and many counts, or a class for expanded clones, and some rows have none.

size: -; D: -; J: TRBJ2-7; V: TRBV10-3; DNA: TGTGCCATCAGTGGGGACTCCTACGAGCAGTACTTC; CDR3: CAISGDSYEQYF
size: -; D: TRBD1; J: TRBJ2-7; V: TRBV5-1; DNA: TGCGCCAGCAGCTTGGTCCCTCAAGGACAGGGAACCGAGCAGTACTTC; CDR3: CASSLVPQGQGTEQYF
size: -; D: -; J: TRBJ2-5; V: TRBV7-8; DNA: TGTGCCAGCAGCCTCGCCGGACTGCAAGAGACCCAGTACTTC; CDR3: CASSLAGLQETQYF
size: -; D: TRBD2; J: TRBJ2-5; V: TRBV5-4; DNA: TGTGCCAGCGAGCTCGGGGGGTACCAAGAGACCCAGTACTTC; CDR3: CASELGGYQETQYF
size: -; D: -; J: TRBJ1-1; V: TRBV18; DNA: TGTGCCAGCTCACCAGACAGATCGGCCGTGGAAGCTTTCTTT; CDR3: CASSPDRSAVEAFF
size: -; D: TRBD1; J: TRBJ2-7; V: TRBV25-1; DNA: TGTGCCAGCAGGGTGACAGGGCAGAGCTCCTACGAGCAGTACTTC; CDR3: CASRVTGQSSYEQYF
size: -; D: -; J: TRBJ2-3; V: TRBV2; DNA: TGTGCCAGCAGGACGACAGGACATAGCACAGATACGCAGTATTTT; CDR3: CASRTTGHSTDTQYF
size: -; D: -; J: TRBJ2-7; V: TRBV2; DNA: TGTGCCAGCAGTGAAGAGATGGACAGCTACTACGAGCAGTACTTC; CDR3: CASSEEMDSYYEQYF
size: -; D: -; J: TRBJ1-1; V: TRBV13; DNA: TGTGCCAGCAAGGGATTCAGGGTAGGAGCTTTCTTT; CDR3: CASKGFRVGAFF
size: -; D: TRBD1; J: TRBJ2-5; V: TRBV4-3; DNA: TGCGCCAGCAGCCAAGGGACAGGGCCTCGGGAGACCCAGTACTTC; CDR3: CASSQGTGPRETQYF
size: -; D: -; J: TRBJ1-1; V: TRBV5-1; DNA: TGCGCCAGCAGCTCATTAGGGGTTAACACTGAAGCTTTCTTT; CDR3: CASSSLGVNTEAFF
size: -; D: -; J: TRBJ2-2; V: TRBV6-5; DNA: TGTGCCAGCAAAACAGGGAGGGACACCGGGGAGCTGTTTTTT; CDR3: CASKTGRDTGELFF
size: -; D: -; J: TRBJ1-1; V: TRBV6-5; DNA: TGTGCCAGCGGGCATGGGACAAGGAACACTGAAGCTTTCTTT; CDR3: CASGHGTRNTEAFF
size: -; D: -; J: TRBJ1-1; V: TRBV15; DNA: TGTGCCACCAGCAGGGAGAAAAACACTGAAGCTTTCTTT; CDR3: CATSREKNTEAFF
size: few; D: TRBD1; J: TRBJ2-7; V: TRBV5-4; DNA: TGCGCCAGCAGCCAAGACGGGACAGGGCCCAACGAGCAGTACTTC; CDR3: CASSQDGTGPNEQYF
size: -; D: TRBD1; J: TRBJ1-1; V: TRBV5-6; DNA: TGTGCCAGCAGCCACGGGACAGGGGGGGCTGAAGCTTTCTTT; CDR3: CASSHGTGGAEAFF
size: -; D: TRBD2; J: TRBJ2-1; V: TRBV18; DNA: TGTGCCAGCTCACCAAAAGCGGGGGGGCACTCCTACAATGAGCAGTTCTTC; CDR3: CASSPKAGGHSYNEQFF
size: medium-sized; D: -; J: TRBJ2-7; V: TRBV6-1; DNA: TGTGCCAGCAGTGAGGCTGAGACGGAGCTATACGAGCAGTACTTC; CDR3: CASSEAETELYEQYF
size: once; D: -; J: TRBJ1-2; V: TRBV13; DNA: TGTGCCAGCAGCCACCAAGAGGGACAACTCTCTAACTATGGCTACACCTTC; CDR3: CASSHQEGQLSNYGYTF
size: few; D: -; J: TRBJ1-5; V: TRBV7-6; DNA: TGTGCCAGCAGCGGAGGCGGCCCCCAGCATTTT; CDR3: CASSGGGPQHF
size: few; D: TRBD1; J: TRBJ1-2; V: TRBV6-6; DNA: TGTGCCAGCAGTTATCAGGGGGCCGACTATGGCTACACCTTC; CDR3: CASSYQGADYGYTF
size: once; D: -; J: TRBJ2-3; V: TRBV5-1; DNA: TGCGCCAGCCAGCCGATGGGGGGGCCAGCAGATACGCAGTATTTT; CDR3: CASQPMGGPADTQYF
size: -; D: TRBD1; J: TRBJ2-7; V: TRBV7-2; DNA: TGTGCCAGCAGCTTAGAGGGGGCGAATTTGCGAGAGCAGTACTTC; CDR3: CASSLEGANLREQYF
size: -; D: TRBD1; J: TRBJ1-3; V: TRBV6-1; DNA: TGTGCCAGCAGGACAGGGGCGGGAAACACCATATATTTT; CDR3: CASRTGAGNTIYF
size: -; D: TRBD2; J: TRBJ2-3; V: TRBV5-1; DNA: TGCGCCAGCAGCTTGACTAGCGGGTCACCCACAGATACGCAGTATTTT; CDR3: CASSLTSGSPTDTQYF
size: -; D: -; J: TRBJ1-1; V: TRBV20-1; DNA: TGCAGTGCTAGTCGCACTGAAGCTTTCTTT; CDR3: CSASRTEAFF
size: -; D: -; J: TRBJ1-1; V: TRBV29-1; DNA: TGCAGCGTTGATAGTGGAGCTTTCTTT; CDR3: CSVDSGAFF
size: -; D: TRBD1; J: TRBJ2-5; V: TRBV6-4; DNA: TGTGCCAGCAGTCCGACAGGGGAACAAGAGACCCAGTACTTC; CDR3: CASSPTGEQETQYF
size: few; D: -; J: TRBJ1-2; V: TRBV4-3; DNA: TGCGCCAGCAGCCAAGATAGGGGGGGGCCTGGCTACACCTTC; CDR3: CASSQDRGGPGYTF
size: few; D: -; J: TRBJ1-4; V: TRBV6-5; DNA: TGTGCCAGCAGTTACTCGGGGGCTCGGGAAAAACTGTTTTTT; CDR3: CASSYSGAREKLFF
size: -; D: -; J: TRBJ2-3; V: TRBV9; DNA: TGTGCCAGCAGCTACGAAGCCGCAGATACGCAGTATTTT; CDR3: CASSYEAADTQYF
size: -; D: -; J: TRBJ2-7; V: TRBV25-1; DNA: TGTGCCAGCAGTGAAATTGAGGGAGGACCTTCCTACGAGCAGTACTTC; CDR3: CASSEIEGGPSYEQYF